The present entry profiles one TCR beta chain with its context. Its antigen is unidentified. V lost 3 bases to trimming and J lost 1 base, with 13 bases between them. The germline CDR1 and CDR2 sequences are SGHTA and FQGTGA. This CDR3 comprises 16 residues. The entry originates in a study of cytomegalovirus exposure and HLA in healthy donors. Whole-study results and caveats: In a later analysis, HLA-associated TCR beta chains were more clonally expanded than equally common others. Highest at DRB1 and lowest at HLA-C, TCR association rates differed among HLA loci in a later analysis.

The PCR had 60 Vbeta and 13 Jbeta primers. TCRdb's table, derived via immunoSEQ multiplex PCR, lists solely in-frame clones and lacks some. The sample has some 200,000 clones; around 86% are singletons. Sequenced material: PBMCs. The rearrangement links TRBV7-3 to TRBJ2-1, with D possibly matching TRBD2 (6 bases). This receptor was taken from a woman between 18 and 29 years old in good health and CMV-seronegative. CDR3 nucleotide sequence: TGTGCCAGCAGCTTTGCGGGAAGAGTTTCCTACAATGAGCAGTTCTTC. Its protein product is CASSFAGRVSYNEQFF. The entire variable domain, with the rest obtained from reference TRBV7-3 and TRBJ2-1, is as follows: GAGVSQTPSNKVTEKGKYVELRCDPISGHTALYWYRQSLGQGPEFLIYFQGTGAADDSGLPNDRFFAVRPEGSVSTLKIQRTERGDSAVYLCASSFAGRVSYNEQFFGPGTRLTVL.